The 26 T cell receptor beta chains listed next were all sequenced from one sample in a study of Ad26.COV2.S vaccination and SARS-CoV-2 variants. The treatment denotes: approximately 18 received Ad26.COV2.S at low or high dose, single or two shots; 5 received placebo; per-sample allocation not given. Each sample was drawn 63 days after the first injection (of vaccine or placebo). The data were produced by immunoSEQ multiplex PCR, yet TCRdb's version contains in-frame clones alone and is incomplete. Here the sample spans hundreds of thousands of clones, roughly 84% being singletons. The specimen was peripheral blood, collected in a trial of Ad26.COV2.S vaccine versus placebo. Every receptor here comes from a person between 18 and 65 years old who received the Ad26.COV2.S COVID-19 vaccine or a placebo.

CDR3 residues: CSVLLGVGYEQFF. The CDR3 nucleotides read TGCAGCGTCCTCCTGGGCGTCGGGTATGAGCAGTTCTTC. This chain joins TRBV29-1 and TRBJ2-1, with D unresolved. Trimming took off 6 bases at V and 8 bases at J, with 17 bases between the two ends. CDR1 and CDR2 from the germline V gene are SQVTM and ANQGSEA. The CDR3 length is 13 residues.

The chain employs TRBV9 and TRBJ2-5; TRBD1 aligns across 11 bases. The J segment lost 4 bases and the V segment lost 4 bases, leaving 6 bases of the junction unmatched. Germline V gene data show CDR1 as SGDLS and CDR2 as YYNGEE. There are 15 residues in the CDR3. CDR3 nucleotide sequence: TGTGCCAGCAGCCTCTGGACAGGGGGCGGAGAGACCCAGTACTTC. Translating gives CASSLWTGGGETQYF.

V gene TRBV6-6 combines with J gene TRBJ1-5; no clear D gene. The germline V gene has CDR1 MNHNY and CDR2 SVGAGI (reference sequence). The CDR3 is made up of 13 amino acids. V was shortened by 8 bases and J by 2 bases, with 10 bases between the two germline ends. CDR3 region: CASGLRGNQPQHF. CDR3 bases: TGTGCCAGCGGACTTAGGGGCAATCAGCCCCAGCATTTT.

This clone was seen a single time. V gene TRBV5-1 combines with J gene TRBJ2-3; 9 positions match TRBD2. The length of the CDR3 is 18 residues. The germline V gene encodes CDR1 SGHRS and CDR2 YFSETQ. After removal of 0 bases from V and 4 bases from J, the junction contained 12 bases not matched to a gene. The CDR3 loop is CASSLEALAGVFADTQYF. The CDR3 DNA is TGCGCCAGCAGCTTGGAGGCCTTAGCGGGAGTTTTCGCAGATACGCAGTATTTT. Looking up the rest from reference TRBV5-1 and TRBJ2-3 gives the full variable domain: KAGVTQTPRYLIKTRGQQVTLSCSPISGHRSVSWYQQTPGQGLQFLFEYFSETQRNKGNFPGRFSGRQFSNSRSEMNVSTLELGDSALYLCASSLEALAGVFADTQYFGPGTRLTVL.

The chain is built from TRBV28 and TRBJ2-2, with 8 bases fitting TRBD1. This CDR3 is 14 amino acids long. Trimming cost V 6 bases and J 6 bases; bases outside gene matches: 6. Germline V lookup: CDR1 MDHEN, CDR2 SYDVKM. CDR3 DNA: TGTGCCAGCAGCACGCCAGGGGGCGCCGGGGAGCTGTTTTTT. Protein product: CASSTPGGAGELFF.

This clone was seen just once. The V and J genes are TRBV19 and TRBJ1-6; perhaps TRBD1 as D (6 bases). The CDR3 has 17 amino acids. The germline V gene has CDR1 LNHDA and CDR2 SQIVND (reference sequence). V shed 4 bases and J shed 0 bases, with 13 bases lying between them. The CDR3 sequence is CASSTRQESSYNSPLHF. In DNA, the CDR3 is TGTGCCAGTAGTACCCGACAGGAGAGCTCCTATAATTCACCCCTCCACTTT.

The rearrangement joins TRBV27 to TRBJ2-7; D possibly corresponds to TRBD2 (5 bases). Trimming removed 9 bases from V and 0 bases from J, with 12 bases in between. CDR1 is MNHEY, CDR2 SMNVEV, per germline (reference sequence). The CDR3 is 13 residues long. For the CDR3, the DNA is TGTGCCAGTAGTACTAGGGTCTCCTACGAGCAGTACTTC. This translates into CASSTRVSYEQYF.

The chain links TRBV6-2 or TRBV6-3 to TRBJ2-7; 9 nucleotides match TRBD2. V lost 2 bases, J lost 4 bases, and 6 bases stayed unmatched. The CDR3 is 15 residues long. CDR1 and CDR2 from the germline V gene are MNHEY and SVGEGT. DNA for the CDR3: TGTGCCAGCAGTTACCTGAGACTAGCGGATTACGAGCAGTACTTC. As protein: CASSYLRLADYEQYF.

The chain employs TRBV5-1 and TRBJ2-1, with TRBD1 matching over 9 bases. J was trimmed by 7 bases and V by 4 bases; bases with no gene match: 6. CDR3 length: 14 amino acids. Looked up from germline, CDR1 is SGHRS and CDR2 is YFSETQ. The CDR3 nucleotides read TGCGCCAGCAGCGGGACAGGGAATACAAATGAGCAGTTCTTC. Translating gives CASSGTGNTNEQFF.

This clone was detected only once. The gene calls are TRBV15 and TRBJ2-3, with a weak D call TRBD1 (5 bases). There are 15 residues in the CDR3. Germline V gene data show CDR1 as LNHNV and CDR2 as YYDKDF (reference sequence). The V end lost 1 base, the J end lost 3 bases, and 11 bases lay between the germline ends. CDR3 in DNA: TGTGCCACCAGCAGAGGACAAACAGGAACAGATACGCAGTATTTT. It translates to CATSRGQTGTDTQYF. The variable domain in full, completed from reference TRBV15 and TRBJ2-3, reads DAMVIQNPRYQVTQFGKPVTLSCSQTLNHNVMYWYQQKSSQAPKLLFHYYDKDFNNEADTPDNFQSRRPNTSFCFLDIRSPGLGDTAMYLCATSRGQTGTDTQYFGPGTRLTVL.

The count of this clone is one. The chain couples TRBV7-2 to TRBJ2-7, with a weak D call TRBD1 (5 bases). Between the trimmed V and J ends, which lost 1 base and 3 bases, there was a span of 10 bases. CDR1 and CDR2 from the germline V gene are SGHTA and FQGNSA. The CDR3 loop spans 14 amino acids. The DNA of the CDR3 is TGTGCCAGCAGCTTAGTGGGGCAGGGCTACGAGCAGTACTTC. Translated, it gives CASSLVGQGYEQYF.

The V call is TRBV6-5, the J call TRBJ1-2; no clear D gene. Germline V gene sequence: CDR1 MNHEY, CDR2 SVGAGI. Trimming left V 2 bases short and J 4 bases short, with 8 bases between. The CDR3 spans 13 residues. DNA for the CDR3: TGTGCCAGCAGTTACGTGGCAGGCTATGGCTACACCTTC. This sequence encodes CASSYVAGYGYTF.

This chain joins TRBV5-6 and TRBJ2-7; 10 bases match TRBD1. This CDR3 spans 14 amino acids. Trimming took 4 bases from V and 2 from J; bases not matched to a gene: 3. Looked up from germline, CDR1 is SGHDT and CDR2 is YYEEEE. CDR3 sequence: CASSGDRGAYEQYF. The CDR3 DNA sequence: TGTGCCAGCAGCGGGGACAGGGGTGCCTACGAGCAGTACTTC.

The genes are TRBV11-2 and TRBJ2-1, with D possibly TRBD1 on 5 matching bases. Trimming left V 2 bases short and J 6 bases short, with 8 bases between. Germline CDR1 SGHAT, CDR2 FQNNGV. This CDR3 is built from 13 residues. CDR3 DNA sequence: TGTGCCAGCAGCTTAAAGGGGCCCAATGAGCAGTTCTTC. Translating it yields CASSLKGPNEQFF.

This CDR3 is CATSLPRGSGYTF. CDR3 sequence (DNA): TGTGCCACCAGCCTACCCCGCGGGAGTGGCTACACCTTC. This chain joins TRBV24-1 and TRBJ1-2; D unresolved. The CDR3 runs to 13 residues. Per germline, CDR1 KGHDR and CDR2 SFDVKD. The germline V and J ends were trimmed by 7 bases and 7 bases, with 15 bases remaining between them.

This clone is a singleton in its sample. The V gene is TRBV27, the J gene TRBJ2-1; 9 bases fit TRBD2. Germline assignment: CDR1 MNHEY and CDR2 SMNVEV (reference sequence). This CDR3 contains 15 residues. The trim removed 5 bases at V and 4 bases at J, leaving 6 bases unmatched. The chain's CDR3 is CASSPPGLAYNEQFF. In DNA form, the CDR3 reads TGTGCCAGCAGTCCACCGGGACTAGCTTACAATGAGCAGTTCTTC.

This clone came up a few times. V and J are TRBV7-9 and TRBJ1-6; D gene unclear. This CDR3 spans 12 amino acids. V shed 5 bases and J shed 8 bases, with 7 bases lying between them. Germline V gene sequence: CDR1 SEHNR, CDR2 FQNEAQ (reference sequence). CDR3 nucleotides: TGTGCCAGCAGCGCGAGTCATTCACCCCTCCACTTT. It specifies CASSASHSPLHF. Based on the CDR3 plus reference TRBV7-9 and TRBJ1-6, the full variable domain is DTGVSQNPRHKITKRGQNVTFRCDPISEHNRLYWYRQTLGQGPEFLTYFQNEAQLEKSRLLSDRFSAERPKGSFSTLEIQRTEQGDSAMYLCASSASHSPLHFGNGTRLTVT.

The DNA for the CDR3 is TGCGCCAGCAGCTCGACAGGGTGGGACACCGGGGAGCTGTTTTTT. This gives the protein CASSSTGWDTGELFF. V and J are TRBV5-1 and TRBJ2-2; 7 bases fit TRBD1. CDR3 size: 15 residues. CDR1 and CDR2 from the germline V gene are SGHRS and YFSETQ. V lost 3 bases and J lost 3; bases outside the gene matches: 5. Variable domain in full (rest from reference TRBV5-1 and TRBJ2-2): KAGVTQTPRYLIKTRGQQVTLSCSPISGHRSVSWYQQTPGQGLQFLFEYFSETQRNKGNFPGRFSGRQFSNSRSEMNVSTLELGDSALYLCASSSTGWDTGELFFGEGSRLTVL.

The chain recombines TRBV2 with TRBJ1-5; D gene uncertain. CDR1 is SNHLY, CDR2 FYNNEI, per germline. Trimming left V 2 bases short and J 1 base short, with 3 bases between. The CDR3 totals 13 residues. Written as DNA, the CDR3 is TGTGCCAGCAGTGAAATCAGCAATCAGCCCCAGCATTTT. This translates into CASSEISNQPQHF.

The V gene is TRBV10-3, the J gene TRBJ2-2; 9 nucleotides align to TRBD2. CDR3 size: 18 residues. The ends lost 6 bases at V and 0 bases at J; junction bases unmatched: 11. Germline CDR1 ENHRY, CDR2 SYGVKD. The CDR3 region is CAISPGDSGRPNTGELFF. In DNA, the CDR3 is TGTGCCATCAGCCCCGGGGATAGCGGGAGACCGAACACCGGGGAGCTGTTTTTT.

The chain recombines TRBV7-9 with TRBJ2-7; D unclear. The CDR3 covers 14 residues. Germline V gene data show CDR1 as SEHNR and CDR2 as FQNEAQ (reference sequence). The ends were cut back, 8 bases at V and 5 bases at J, with 19 bases in the middle. CDR3 amino acids: CASLGPYPDHEQYF. The CDR3 DNA reads as TGTGCCAGCCTAGGGCCCTACCCGGACCACGAGCAGTACTTC.

This chain uses TRBV19 with TRBJ2-7, with D possibly being TRBD1 (6 bases). The CDR3 contains 13 residues. The germline CDR1 and CDR2 sequences are LNHDA and SQIVND (reference sequence). V lost 8 bases, J lost 2 bases, and 13 bases lay in between. The CDR3 reads CASENRETYEQYF. CDR3 in DNA: TGTGCCAGTGAAAACAGGGAAACCTACGAGCAGTACTTC.

V gene TRBV28 combines with J gene TRBJ1-1; D is uncertain. Germline CDR1 reads MDHEN; CDR2 reads SYDVKM. Deletions cut 3 bases from V and 11 bases from J, with 13 bases between. The CDR3 totals 12 residues. CDR3 nucleotide sequence: TGTGCCAGCAGTTTTGTATTGGAGAGGGCTTTCTTT. This encodes CASSFVLERAFF.

The chain uses TRBV12-5 and TRBJ2-5; TRBD2 matches 7 bases. Germline V gives CDR1 LGHNT, CDR2 FRNRAP. V lost 4 bases and J lost 2; bases outside the gene matches: 10. The CDR3 length is 16 residues. As DNA, the CDR3 is TGTGCTAGTGGTTGCGGGCCGGGGCGGGGGCAAGAGACCCAGTACTTC. Protein sequence: CASGCGPGRGQETQYF.

This clone was recorded a few times. The rearrangement links TRBV19 to TRBJ1-1, with D hard to call. The CDR3 has 15 residues. Germline V gene sequence: CDR1 LNHDA, CDR2 SQIVND (reference sequence). Trimming left V 1 base short and J 4 bases short, with 13 bases between. The DNA of the CDR3 is TGTGCCAGTAGTATAGGGTGGGAGCGGGTCACTGAAGCTTTCTTT. It translates to CASSIGWERVTEAFF.

The chain employs TRBV9 and TRBJ2-2; weak D call: TRBD2 (6 bases). Germline V gene lookup returns CDR1 SGDLS and CDR2 YYNGEE. The ends were cut back, 6 bases at V and 5 bases at J, with 20 bases in the middle. This CDR3 has 16 amino acids. This CDR3 is CASTPGDAGRTGELFF. Here the CDR3 DNA reads TGTGCCAGCACCCCGGGCGACGCGGGGAGGACCGGGGAGCTGTTTTTT.